This section outlines one T cell receptor beta chain sequence together with its context. The antigen is not known. This specimen comes from a study of CD4+ T cells in melanoma. Study-level findings and limits: Reportedly, melanoma neoantigen-specific CD4+ T cells showed varied differentiation states. CD8+ T cell, macrophage and B cell function reportedly correlated with neoantigen-specific CD4+ T cells.

Sequencing used immunoSEQ multiplex PCR; TCRdb keeps in-frame clones, though not all of them. The table includes some 47,000 clones, roughly 87% detected once. This CDR3 comprises 12 residues. Per the germline V gene, CDR1 is SGHTA and CDR2 is FQGNSA. Trimming took 6 bases from V and 6 from J, leaving 10 bases between them. Sequenced sample: peripheral blood. This receptor was obtained from a human donor with melanoma. The chain is built from TRBV7-2 and TRBJ2-3; D call uncertain. CDR3 DNA sequence: TGTGCCAGCAGTCCTTACTCGGATACGCAGTATTTT. Amino acids: CASSPYSDTQYF.